This T cell receptor beta chain was identified in a study of blood T cell repertoires in COVID-19. Study details: Some COVID-19 samples were acute and others convalescent; all came from the United States, Italy and Spain.

The V and J ends lost 6 bases and 6 bases, in that order; junction bases with no gene match: 4. There are 11 residues in the CDR3. Germline V gene data show CDR1 as DFQATT and CDR2 as SNEGSKA (reference sequence). As processed by the authors: Estimated nucleated cell counts came from reference gene primer amplification. Generated by immunoSEQ multiplex PCR, the TCRdb table keeps only in-frame clones and is missing some. That table supplies the V and J calls and clone size; D and trimming were determined from the DNA. The sample lists about 170,000 clones, around four fifths seen once, with under 3.5% in the top ten.

Source material: peripheral blood. The clonotype comes from an elderly woman with COVID-19, enrolled during active disease. J is TRBJ1-1 and V is TRBV20-1, with TRBD1 matching 7 bases. CDR3 loop: CSARTGPEAFF. Here the CDR3 DNA reads TGCAGTGCGCGGACAGGCCCTGAAGCTTTCTTT.